One sample yielded the 2 T cell receptor beta chains listed below, sequenced in a study of CD8+ T cells in alopecia areata. Investigators isolated RNA and reverse transcribed it into cDNA to act as the sequencing template. TCRdb keeps only in-frame clones here, not all; method: immunoSEQ multiplex PCR. The table shows roughly 200,000 clones, with roughly 53% occurring only once. Treatment in this sample: oral pan-JAK inhibitor, 5-10 mg twice daily. The input for sequencing was CD8+ T cells sorted from blood, taken at week 24, from a patient treated with tofacitinib. These receptors all come from a human donor with alopecia areata.

This rearrangement joins TRBV30 to TRBJ2-7; 9 bases are a match to TRBD1. This CDR3 contains 13 residues. With 5 bases clipped from V and 9 bases from J, the junction kept 11 bases outside the gene matches. Germline V gives CDR1 GTSNPN, CDR2 SVGIG (reference sequence). CDR3 loop: CAWGPRTGERQYF. The DNA for the CDR3 is TGTGCCTGGGGCCCTCGGACAGGGGAAAGGCAGTACTTC.

This rearrangement joins TRBV7-9 to TRBJ1-2; tentative D call: TRBD1 (5 bases). This CDR3 has 12 residues. Trimming shortened V by 5 bases and J by 10 bases, and 14 bases separated the two germline ends. Germline-derived CDR1 and CDR2 are SEHNR and FQNEAQ (reference sequence). This CDR3 is CASSPSGTAYTF. The CDR3 bases are TGTGCCAGCAGCCCATCCGGGACCGCCTACACCTTC.